This TCR beta chain stems from a study of CD8+ T cells in alopecia areata. Study-level results: Possibly because of HLA-related factors, TCR sharing was less clear across patients than in mice. Affected lesional scalp, above all in alopecia totalis/universalis, was more clonal than normal scalp.

Of note for this clone: Its antigen is still unknown. At residue 9, the TCRdb protein and translated DNA are inconsistent; the protein given comes from the DNA. The genes and germline here are from mouse. The read ends 3 residues shy of where the CDR3 ends; the end is completed using the germline J gene.

The CDR3 totals 12 residues. The germline CDR1 and CDR2 sequences are FNHDT and SITEND (reference sequence). cDNA prepared by RNA extraction and subsequent reverse transcription served as the template for sequencing. TCRdb's table, derived via immunoSEQ multiplex PCR, lists solely in-frame clones and lacks some. This sample comprises over 100,000 clones, none seen once only. The specimen was lesional skin. The source of this sequence is a C3H/HeJ mouse with alopecia areata. The MHC haplotype of the strain is H2-k. The chain uses TRBV19 and TRBJ1-6; 8 bases map to TRBD1. TRBJ1-6 is known as an ORF, though its function is uncertain. The covered CDR3 bases are TGTGCCAGCAGCACAGGGGGGGGGCCC. Protein product: CASSTGGGP. The whole CDR3 protein is CASSTGGGPLYF.